The next 10 T cell receptor beta chains were all read from a single sample in a study of T cells in Graves' hyperthyroidism and ophthalmopathy. RNA transcripts yielded amplified TCR beta CDR3 regions. HTBI primers were employed in a first-round RT-PCR of the TCR CDR3. TCRdb recomputed calls from the multiplex PCR reads with MiXCR, one row per CDR3 protein. The sample has 550,000 to 800,000 distinct CDR3 sequences, roughly 17% seen once. Sample: blood. The receptors shown here come from a man aged 50-60 years with Graves' hyperthyroidism.

This clonotype showed up just a few times. V gene TRBV6-1 combines with J gene TRBJ2-1; D uncertain. CDR1 is MNHNS and CDR2 is SASEGT in the germline V gene. This CDR3 contains 14 residues. V was cut by 7 bases and J by 0 bases, with 10 bases left in between. The CDR3 here is CASNSYSSYNEQFF. Here the CDR3 DNA reads TGTGCCAGCAACTCCTACAGCTCCTACAATGAGCAGTTCTTC.

V and J are TRBV19 and TRBJ1-2, with 9 bases that match TRBD1. This CDR3 spans 17 amino acids. The V gene's germline CDR1 is LNHDA and CDR2 SQIVND (reference sequence). With V trimmed by 9 bases and J by 0 bases, 14 bases remained unmatched. In DNA, the CDR3 is TGTGCCAGCATGGGGAGGACAGGGGCCGAAGCTAACTATGGCTACACCTTC. Protein sequence: CASMGRTGAEANYGYTF.

The V gene is TRBV6-1, the J gene TRBJ1-5; 9 bases are shared with TRBD1. This CDR3 has 15 amino acids. V was pared by 5 bases and J by 7 bases, with 9 bases of the junction left unmatched. In germline, CDR1 is MNHNS, CDR2 SASEGT. The CDR3 DNA is TGTGCCAGCAGTTTCACCGGGACAGGGAAACAGCCCCAGCATTTT. Translation gives CASSFTGTGKQPQHF.

This clonotype was seen many times. V and J are TRBV29-1 and TRBJ1-1; D remains unclear. Trimming shortened V by 2 bases and J by 8 bases, and 9 bases separated the two germline ends. The CDR3 contains 11 residues. Looked up from germline, CDR1 is SQVTM and CDR2 is ANQGSEA. The CDR3 bases are TGCAGCGTTGAAACGCCCGTCGAAGCTTTCTTT. It specifies CSVETPVEAFF. Combining the CDR3 with reference TRBV29-1 and TRBJ1-1 gives the whole variable domain SAVISQKPSRDICQRGTSLTIQCQVDSQVTMMFWYRQQPGQSLTLIATANQGSEATYESGFVIDKFPISRPNLTFSTLTVSNMSPEDSSIYLCSVETPVEAFFGQGTRLTVV.

The chain employs TRBV4-1 and TRBJ1-5; D gene ambiguous. This CDR3 has 17 amino acids. CDR1 MGHRA and CDR2 YSYEKL come from the germline V gene. Trimming pared 0 bases from V and 2 bases from J, leaving 14 bases between. The CDR3 reads CASSQESGRRGNQPQHF. The DNA of the CDR3 is TGCGCCAGCAGCCAAGAGAGTGGACGACGGGGCAATCAGCCCCAGCATTTT.

A few counts support this clonotype. The V gene is TRBV5-4, the J gene TRBJ2-3, with 13 bases aligning to TRBD2. The CDR3 is 18 residues long. CDR1 is SGHNT and CDR2 is YYREEE in the germline V gene (reference sequence). V was pared by 1 base and J by 4 bases, with 9 bases of the junction left unmatched. The CDR3 protein is CASSLLERTSGRADTQYF. CDR3 coding DNA: TGTGCCAGCAGCTTGTTGGAGCGGACTAGCGGGAGAGCAGATACGCAGTATTTT.

CDR3 residues: CSARDRLGTGRTEAFF. DNA of the CDR3: TGCAGTGCTAGAGATCGATTAGGGACAGGGAGGACTGAAGCTTTCTTT. The V gene is TRBV20-1, the J gene TRBJ1-1; 9 bases align to TRBD1. The CDR3 contains 16 residues. V lost 0 bases and J lost 5; bases outside the gene matches: 10. CDR1 and CDR2 (germline): DFQATT, SNEGSKA (reference sequence).

This clonotype was seen ten or more times. The chain has TRBV7-8 and TRBJ2-7; D gene unclear. The V end lost 3 bases, the J end lost 2 bases, and 11 bases lay between the germline ends. The CDR3 runs 14 residues. Germline CDR1 is SGHVS and CDR2 is FQNEAQ. The CDR3 region has the DNA TGTGCCAGCAGCTTTCGGCGGAAAACCTACGAGCAGTACTTC. This encodes CASSFRRKTYEQYF.

This clonotype was observed at least ten times. The rearrangement joins TRBV27 to TRBJ2-3, with D possibly matching TRBD2 (5 bases). The germline V gene encodes CDR1 MNHEY and CDR2 SMNVEV (reference sequence). This CDR3 comprises 14 residues. With 5 bases removed from V and 6 bases from J, the gap between germline ends came to 15 bases. CDR3 sequence: CASSPEESPDTQYF. The DNA for the CDR3 is TGTGCCAGCAGTCCGGAGGAGTCCCCCGATACGCAGTATTTT.

CDR3 loop: CSVGDSLYEQYF. The CDR3, as DNA: TGCAGCGTTGGGGACAGCCTCTACGAGCAGTACTTC. The V call is TRBV29-1, the J call TRBJ2-7; 7 bases are shared with TRBD1. There are 12 residues in the CDR3. Germline values: CDR1 SQVTM, CDR2 ANQGSEA. Trimming at V came to 4 bases and at J to 3 bases, leaving 3 bases not matched to a gene.